The TCR beta chain under discussion was sequenced for a study of blood T cell repertoires in COVID-19. Study-wide background: The study drew acute and convalescent COVID-19 samples from the United States, Italy and Spain. In each case, the material was cDNA or gDNA derived from T cells, B-cell-depleted T cells, or PBMCs.

In the authors' methods: Reference gene primer amplification yielded estimated nucleated cell counts. Data came from immunoSEQ multiplex PCR; TCRdb stores just in-frame clones and leaves some out. The DNA gave D and trimming, while V, J and clone size come from that table. The sample comprises under 200,000 clones, around 88% of which are singletons, and 3.5% to 4% rests with the top ten. The study assigned cohorts using participant-reported clinical history. With V trimmed by 5 bases and J by 3 bases, 8 bases remained unmatched. The CDR3 spans 15 residues. CDR1 is SGHAT, CDR2 FQNNGV, per germline. The source material was PBMCs or T cells enriched from blood (not recorded which). This rearrangement joins TRBV11-2 to TRBJ2-3; 7 bases fit TRBD2. This clonotype originated in a woman in her 50s in a cohort exposed to, infected with or recovered from COVID-19 (not recorded which). The CDR3 DNA sequence: TGTGCCAGCAGCACAAGCGGGACGCAAACAGATACGCAGTATTTT. This sequence encodes CASSTSGTQTDTQYF. Full variable domain (outside the CDR3, taken from reference TRBV11-2 and TRBJ2-3): EAGVAQSPRYKIIEKRQSVAFWCNPISGHATLYWYQQILGQGPKLLIQFQNNGVVDDSQLPKDRFSAERLKGVDSTLKIQPAKLEDSAVYLCASSTSGTQTDTQYFGPGTRLTVL.